Shown below are 17 T cell receptor beta chains from a single sample sequenced in a study of cytomegalovirus exposure and HLA in healthy donors. The PCR contained 60 Vbeta and 13 Jbeta primers. Profiled with immunoSEQ multiplex PCR; TCRdb holds only in-frame clones, not every one. The sample records 250,000 to 300,000 clones, around 90% being singletons. The sequenced sample consisted of PBMCs. The receptors here all came from a girl aged 2 to 10 in good health and CMV-seronegative.

The rearrangement uses TRBV11-2 and TRBJ2-1; possibly TRBD2 for D (7 bases). Trimming took 5 bases from V and 8 from J, leaving 13 bases between them. CDR1 SGHAT and CDR2 FQNNGV come from the germline V gene. This CDR3 contains 13 residues. CDR3: CASSQWGGDEQFF. CDR3 bases: TGTGCCAGCAGCCAGTGGGGGGGCGATGAGCAGTTCTTC.

The chain joins TRBV7-8 to TRBJ2-3, with 8 nucleotides matching TRBD2. V trimming: 5 bases; J trimming: 5 bases; junction bases outside the gene matches: 9. Germline V gene sequence: CDR1 SGHVS, CDR2 FQNEAQ. The CDR3 totals 15 residues. As DNA, the CDR3 is TGTGCCAGCAGCGGCAAAGCGGGGGCGGTAGATACGCAGTATTTT. Its translation: CASSGKAGAVDTQYF.

The rearrangement uses TRBV5-4 and TRBJ2-2; tentatively, D is TRBD1 (5 bases). V gave up 0 bases and J gave up 6 bases, with 15 bases separating them. CDR1 is SGHNT and CDR2 is YYREEE in the germline V gene (reference sequence). CDR3 size: 16 residues. CDR3 nucleotide sequence: TGTGCCAGCAGCTTGGTTGGCAGGGTAAACTCCGGGGAGCTGTTTTTT. Translated: CASSLVGRVNSGELFF. Variable domain in full (rest from reference TRBV5-4 and TRBJ2-2): ETGVTQSPTHLIKTRGQQVTLRCSSQSGHNTVSWYQQALGQGPQFIFQYYREEENGRGNFPPRFSGLQFPNYSSELNVNALELDDSALYLCASSLVGRVNSGELFFGEGSRLTVL.

The J gene is TRBJ1-5, the V gene TRBV7-9; D is unresolved. Looked up from germline, CDR1 is SEHNR and CDR2 is FQNEAQ (reference sequence). The length of the CDR3 is 13 residues. V was shortened by 1 base and J by 5 bases, with 6 bases between the two germline ends. In DNA form, the CDR3 reads TGTGCCAGCAGCTTAGACCGGGATCAGCCCCAGCATTTT. It is translated as CASSLDRDQPQHF.

The chain uses TRBV7-9 and TRBJ1-2; D is possibly TRBD1 (6 bases). The V and J ends lost 1 base and 0 bases respectively, with 15 bases between them. Germline lookup yields CDR1 SEHNR and CDR2 FQNEAQ (reference sequence). The CDR3 consists of 17 residues. The CDR3 DNA is TGTGCCAGCAGCTTAGGGCGGCCAGGGGCCTCTAACTATGGCTACACCTTC. Translating it yields CASSLGRPGASNYGYTF.

With respect to this clone: Additional DNA sequences in this sample encode the identical CDR3. The rearrangement uses TRBV18 and TRBJ2-5; 8 positions match TRBD1. Germline loops: CDR1 KGHSH, CDR2 LQKENI. Trimming removed 3 bases from V and 4 bases from J; junction bases left unmatched: 4. The CDR3 has 14 amino acids. CDR3 coding DNA: TGTGCCAGCTCACCTCCGCAGGGGGCAGAGACCCAGTACTTC. Amino acid sequence: CASSPPQGAETQYF.

V usage is TRBV9 and J usage is TRBJ2-2; 8 positions match TRBD1. V lost 4 bases, J lost 7 bases, and 12 bases stayed unmatched. Germline CDR1 reads SGDLS; CDR2 reads YYNGEE. There are 16 residues in the CDR3. The CDR3 DNA reads as TGTGCCAGCAGCCCGACTGATGGGACAGGTGACGGGGAGCTGTTTTTT. Encoded protein: CASSPTDGTGDGELFF. The whole variable domain, remainder taken from reference TRBV9 and TRBJ2-2, is DSGVTQTPKHLITATGQRVTLRCSPRSGDLSVYWYQQSLDQGLQFLIQYYNGEERAKGNILERFSAQQFPDLHSELNLSSLELGDSALYFCASSPTDGTGDGELFFGEGSRLTVL.

The rearrangement joins TRBV19 to TRBJ1-5, with TRBD1 identical over 7 bases. The junction had 5 bases not matched to a gene; V was cut back by 8 bases and J by 4 bases. Germline loops: CDR1 LNHDA, CDR2 SQIVND (reference sequence). The CDR3 totals 13 residues. The CDR3 loop reads CASSRGENQPQHF. In DNA, the CDR3 is TGTGCCAGTTCCAGGGGGGAGAATCAGCCCCAGCATTTT.

This sequence joins TRBV5-1 and TRBJ2-7; TRBD1 might be the D (6 bases). V lost 3 bases and J lost 5, with 15 bases in between. Germline V gene data show CDR1 as SGHRS and CDR2 as YFSETQ. CDR3 length: 14 amino acids. As DNA, the CDR3 is TGCGCCAGCAGCTCCCAACCTACAGGGAACGAGCAGTACTTC. Protein product: CASSSQPTGNEQYF.

This clone has a handful of counts. This CDR3 is CASSGRVNTEAFF. DNA for the CDR3: TGTGCCAGCAGCGGCAGGGTGAACACTGAAGCTTTCTTT. The chain links TRBV5-4 to TRBJ1-1; tentatively, D is TRBD1 (5 bases). The CDR3 sequence is 13 residues long. Germline values: CDR1 SGHNT, CDR2 YYREEE (reference sequence). Trimming left V 4 bases short and J 0 bases short, with 7 bases between.

The chain carries TRBV2 and TRBJ2-1; 12 nucleotides agree with TRBD1. Germline trimming cut 5 bases from V and 9 bases from J; bases unmatched to any gene: 5. Germline V CDR1 and CDR2: SNHLY, FYNNEI. The CDR3 spans 14 residues. CDR3 in amino acids: CASSWGQGAGEQFF. DNA for the CDR3: TGTGCCAGCAGTTGGGGACAGGGGGCAGGTGAGCAGTTCTTC.

The chain uses TRBV18 and TRBJ2-7, with 11 bases matching TRBD1. Germline lookup yields CDR1 KGHSH and CDR2 LQKENI. V dropped 4 bases and J dropped 6; count of bases not matched to a gene: 5. The CDR3 is made up of 14 amino acids. The CDR3 DNA reads as TGTGCCAGCTCACAAACCGGGACAGGGGGCGAGCAGTACTTC. Translated: CASSQTGTGGEQYF.

J is TRBJ2-3 and V is TRBV9; TRBD2 matches 11 bases. The ends lost 3 bases at V and 4 bases at J; junction bases unmatched: 1. The CDR3 consists of 14 residues. The germline V gene encodes CDR1 SGDLS and CDR2 YYNGEE. CDR3 in amino acids: CASSDSGGADTQYF. CDR3 DNA sequence: TGTGCCAGCAGCGATAGCGGGGGGGCAGATACGCAGTATTTT.

A few counts support this clone. V usage is TRBV27 and J usage is TRBJ2-7; possibly TRBD2 for D (5 bases). The ends were cut back, 2 bases at V and 2 bases at J, with 16 bases in the middle. Germline loops: CDR1 MNHEY, CDR2 SMNVEV (reference sequence). The CDR3 consists of 16 residues. CDR3 protein: CASSLSGRAGTYEQYF. CDR3 in DNA: TGTGCCAGCAGTTTAAGTGGAAGGGCCGGGACCTACGAGCAGTACTTC.

This chain joins TRBV6-1 and TRBJ2-5; D remains ambiguous. V was pared by 3 bases and J by 2 bases, with 10 bases between. Germline CDR1 MNHNS, CDR2 SASEGT. The CDR3 has 14 amino acids. The chain's CDR3 is CASSDPDWQETQYF. CDR3 DNA: TGTGCCAGCAGTGACCCCGACTGGCAAGAGACCCAGTACTTC.

The V and J genes are TRBV2 and TRBJ1-3, with D hard to call. With 6 bases removed from V and 0 bases from J, the gap between germline ends came to 12 bases. In germline, CDR1 is SNHLY, CDR2 FYNNEI. The CDR3 runs 15 residues. The CDR3 sequence is CASRSPRYSGNTIYF. CDR3 DNA sequence: TGTGCCAGCAGGAGCCCCCGGTACTCTGGAAACACCATATATTTT.

The chain recombines TRBV14 with TRBJ2-5; no clear D. This CDR3 contains 13 residues. V was clipped by 0 bases and J by 2 bases, with 4 bases between them. From germline, CDR1 is SGHDN and CDR2 FVKESK. CDR3 sequence: CASSQDRQETQYF. The CDR3 region has the DNA TGTGCCAGCAGCCAAGACAGGCAAGAGACCCAGTACTTC. The full variable domain, rest sourced from reference TRBV14 and TRBJ2-5, is EAGVTQFPSHSVIEKGQTVTLRCDPISGHDNLYWYRRVMGKEIKFLLHFVKESKQDESGMPNNRFLAERTGGTYSTLKVQPAELEDSGVYFCASSQDRQETQYFGPGTRLLVL.